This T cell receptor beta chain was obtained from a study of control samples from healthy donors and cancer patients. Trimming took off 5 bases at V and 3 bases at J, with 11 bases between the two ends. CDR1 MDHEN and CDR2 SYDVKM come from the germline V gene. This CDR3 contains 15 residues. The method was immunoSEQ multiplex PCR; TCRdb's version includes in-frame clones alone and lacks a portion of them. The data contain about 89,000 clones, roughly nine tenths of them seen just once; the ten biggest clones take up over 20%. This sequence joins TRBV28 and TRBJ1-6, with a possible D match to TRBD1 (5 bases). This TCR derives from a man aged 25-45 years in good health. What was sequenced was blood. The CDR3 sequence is CASSDRPVYNSPLHF. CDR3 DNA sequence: TGTGCCAGCAGTGACAGACCCGTCTATAATTCACCCCTCCACTTT.